This T cell receptor (beta chain) was found in a study of post-analysis software for immune sequencing data. Study at large: Relapsing-remitting, secondary progressive and progressive-relapsing multiple sclerosis courses were included.

A word on this clonotype: Antigen: not known.

Study-level results: Controls showed lower frequencies than patients for roughly 5 TRBV segments, and TRBV5-6, TRBV5-1 and TRBV20-1 were among these.

Unique molecular identifiers were built into the TCR beta cDNA libraries. Each CDR3 protein is one row after TCRdb ran MiXCR on the PCR reads. The data show some 690,000 distinct CDR3 sequences, 30% seen once. The germline gives CDR1 ENHRY, CDR2 SYGVKD. This CDR3 has 15 residues. Between the trimmed V and J ends, which lost 0 bases and 2 bases, there was a span of 8 bases. The TCR comes from a girl aged 5-17 years with multiple sclerosis. Material: blood. The chain couples TRBV10-3 to TRBJ2-1, with D perhaps given as TRBD1 or TRBD2 (5 bases each). The CDR3 protein is CAISESGGAYNEQFF. CDR3 DNA: TGTGCCATCAGTGAGTCTGGGGGTGCCTACAATGAGCAGTTCTTC.